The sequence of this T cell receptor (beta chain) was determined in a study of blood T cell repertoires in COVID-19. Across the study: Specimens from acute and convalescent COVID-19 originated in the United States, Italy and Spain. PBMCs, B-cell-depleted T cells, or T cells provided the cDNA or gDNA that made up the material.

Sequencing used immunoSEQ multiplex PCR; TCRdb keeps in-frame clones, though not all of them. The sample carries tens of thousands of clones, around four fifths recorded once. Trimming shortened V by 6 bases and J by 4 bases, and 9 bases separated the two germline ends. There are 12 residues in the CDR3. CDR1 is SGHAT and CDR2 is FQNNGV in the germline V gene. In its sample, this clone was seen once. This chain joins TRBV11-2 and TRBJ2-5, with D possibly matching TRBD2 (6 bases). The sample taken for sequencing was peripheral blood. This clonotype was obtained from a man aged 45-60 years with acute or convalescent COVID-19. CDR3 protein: CASRRDGETQYF. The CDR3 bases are TGTGCCAGCAGGCGGGACGGAGAGACCCAGTACTTC.